This T cell receptor (beta chain) was identified in a study of blood T cell repertoires in COVID-19. Looking at the study overall: Donors in the United States, Italy and Spain gave samples during acute or convalescent COVID-19. PBMCs, B-cell-depleted T cells, or T cells were the source of the cDNA or gDNA that made up the material.

The V gene's germline CDR1 is ENHRY and CDR2 SYGVKD. The CDR3 is 16 residues long. V lost 2 bases and J 0 bases, leaving 11 bases between the germline ends. Authors' data handling: Reference gene primer amplification gave nucleated cell count estimates. This table comes from immunoSEQ multiplex PCR, and its TCRdb copy is limited to in-frame clones, with some not included. V, J and clone size reflect that table, while D and trimming were determined from the DNA. This table has some 180,000 clones, more than 75% appearing once. The V gene is TRBV10-3, the J gene TRBJ1-3; weak D call: TRBD1 (5 bases). Sample: peripheral blood. The clonotype comes from a man in his forties or fifties with active or convalescent COVID-19. This CDR3 reads CAISERGRSSGNTIYF. The CDR3 DNA reads TGTGCCATCAGTGAGCGGGGGAGGAGCTCTGGAAACACCATATATTTT.